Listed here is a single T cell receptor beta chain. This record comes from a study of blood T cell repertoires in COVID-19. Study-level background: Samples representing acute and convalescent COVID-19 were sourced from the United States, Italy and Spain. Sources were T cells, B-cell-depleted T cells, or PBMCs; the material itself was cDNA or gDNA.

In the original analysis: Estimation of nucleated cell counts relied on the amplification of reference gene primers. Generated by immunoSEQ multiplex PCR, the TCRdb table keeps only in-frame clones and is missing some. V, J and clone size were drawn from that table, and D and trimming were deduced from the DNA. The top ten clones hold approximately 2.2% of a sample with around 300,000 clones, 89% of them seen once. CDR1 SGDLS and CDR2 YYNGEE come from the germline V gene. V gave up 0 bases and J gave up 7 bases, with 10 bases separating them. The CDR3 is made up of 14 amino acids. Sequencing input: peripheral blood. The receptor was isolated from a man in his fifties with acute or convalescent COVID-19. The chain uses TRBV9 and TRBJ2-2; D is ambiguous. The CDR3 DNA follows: TGTGCCAGCAGCGTAGTTCTAGTTGGCGGGGAGCTGTTTTTT. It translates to CASSVVLVGGELFF. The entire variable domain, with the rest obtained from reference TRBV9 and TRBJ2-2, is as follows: DSGVTQTPKHLITATGQRVTLRCSPRSGDLSVYWYQQSLDQGLQFLIQYYNGEERAKGNILERFSAQQFPDLHSELNLSSLELGDSALYFCASSVVLVGGELFFGEGSRLTVL.